These 20 T cell receptor beta chains originate from one sample sequenced in a study of OX40 agonist ivuxolimab in advanced cancers. TCRdb keeps only in-frame clones here, not all; method: immunoSEQ multiplex PCR. Among 40,000 to 55,000 clones listed, around 80% were seen once. Sequences were derived from CD4+ or CD8+ T cells sorted from blood, sampled in a trial of the OX40 agonist ivuxolimab. These receptors were obtained from an adult with an advanced solid tumor such as melanoma, head and neck, liver or kidney cancer.

This clone was seen only a few times. The rearrangement joins TRBV2 to TRBJ2-7; 7 nucleotides match TRBD2. This CDR3 has 15 amino acids. The V segment lost 5 bases and the J segment 3 bases; nucleotides outside the gene matches: 10. The germline V gene has CDR1 SNHLY and CDR2 FYNNEI. CDR3 in amino acids: CASSPYSGGLYEQYF. The CDR3 nucleotides are TGTGCCAGCAGTCCCTACTCGGGGGGACTCTACGAGCAGTACTTC.

The gene calls are TRBV5-4 and TRBJ2-7, with TRBD1 identical over 8 bases. V lost 2 bases to trimming and J lost 1 base; unmatched junction nucleotides: 5. This CDR3 comprises 15 residues. CDR1 is SGHNT and CDR2 is YYREEE in the germline V gene (reference sequence). The CDR3 DNA follows: TGTGCCAGCAGCTTTGTCAGGACAGGGTCCTACGAGCAGTACTTC. Protein sequence: CASSFVRTGSYEQYF.

This clone was detected once. The rearrangement uses TRBV10-3 and TRBJ2-4; TRBD2 aligns across 10 bases. From germline, CDR1 is ENHRY and CDR2 SYGVKD. Trimming cost V 4 bases and J 0 bases; bases outside gene matches: 0. The CDR3 extends over 15 amino acids. The CDR3 reads CAISGLAGAKNIQYF. The CDR3 DNA sequence: TGTGCCATCAGTGGACTAGCGGGAGCCAAAAACATTCAGTACTTC.

This chain uses TRBV7-9 with TRBJ2-7, with TRBD1 identical over 10 bases. This CDR3 region has 16 residues. Trimming took 5 bases from V and 4 from J; bases not matched to a gene: 11. CDR1 and CDR2 (germline): SEHNR, FQNEAQ (reference sequence). The DNA of the CDR3 is TGTGCCAGCAGCAAATCGACAGGGGGCAAATCGTACGAGCAGTACTTC. It yields the protein CASSKSTGGKSYEQYF.

The chain recombines TRBV7-2 with TRBJ2-3; D is unclear. Per the germline V gene, CDR1 is SGHTA and CDR2 is FQGNSA. The CDR3 loop spans 12 amino acids. V lost 4 bases and J lost 6, with 8 bases in between. This CDR3 reads CASSYYSDTQYF. The CDR3 region has the DNA TGTGCCAGCAGCTACTATTCGGATACGCAGTATTTT.

The V call is TRBV7-2, the J call TRBJ1-2; TRBD1 might be the D (6 bases). Germline CDR1 reads SGHTA; CDR2 reads FQGNSA. Trimming shortened V by 2 bases and J by 4 bases, and 17 bases separated the two germline ends. This CDR3 contains 16 residues. In DNA, the CDR3 is TGTGCCAGCAGCTTATCAGGGGCCCTCTTGGGCTATGGCTACACCTTC. It is translated as CASSLSGALLGYGYTF.

The chain combines TRBV19 with TRBJ2-3; maybe TRBD1 (5 bases). Germline CDR1 is LNHDA and CDR2 is SQIVND (reference sequence). The ends were cut back, 3 bases at V and 6 bases at J, with 7 bases in the middle. This CDR3 is 12 amino acids long. CDR3 DNA: TGTGCCAGTAGTATCAGGGCGGATACGCAGTATTTT. Encoded protein: CASSIRADTQYF. Full variable domain (rest looked up from reference TRBV19 and TRBJ2-3): DGGITQSPKYLFRKEGQNVTLSCEQNLNHDAMYWYRQDPGQGLRLIYYSQIVNDFQKGDIAEGYSVSREKKESFPLTVTSAQKNPTAFYLCASSIRADTQYFGPGTRLTVL.

This chain uses TRBV5-6 with TRBJ2-3; 13 nucleotides line up with TRBD2. The CDR3 spans 17 residues. Trimming removed 1 base from V and 7 bases from J; junction bases left unmatched: 9. Per germline, CDR1 SGHDT and CDR2 YYEEEE. CDR3: CASSLNSGTSGTYTQYF. Written as DNA, the CDR3 is TGTGCCAGCAGCTTGAACTCCGGGACTAGCGGGACCTATACGCAGTATTTT.

This rearrangement joins TRBV7-7 to TRBJ2-1; 7 nucleotides align to TRBD2. J gave up 9 bases and V 5 bases, and 16 bases lay outside the gene matches. The CDR3 loop spans 16 amino acids. Germline CDR1 SSHAT, CDR2 FNYEAQ (reference sequence). The CDR3, as DNA: TGTGCCAGCAGCCATCCACCTAGCGGAGAAGGATTTGAGCAGTTCTTC. Protein sequence: CASSHPPSGEGFEQFF.

A few counts support this clone. The V gene is TRBV6-1, the J gene TRBJ1-1; no reliable D call. V was trimmed by 0 bases and J by 7 bases, leaving 15 bases between them. Per germline, CDR1 MNHNS and CDR2 SASEGT. The CDR3 has 15 amino acids. For the CDR3, the DNA is TGTGCCAGCAGTGAAGCCGCTGTCTCCGGGTTTGAAGCTTTCTTT. As protein: CASSEAAVSGFEAFF.

V gene TRBV7-9 combines with J gene TRBJ1-6; D ambiguous. The V and J ends lost 8 bases and 6 bases respectively, with 8 bases between them. The CDR3 totals 12 residues. In germline, CDR1 is SEHNR, CDR2 FQNEAQ (reference sequence). The CDR3 DNA reads TGTGCCAGCGCGTTACTTAATTCACCCCTCCACTTT. This encodes CASALLNSPLHF.

This sequence joins TRBV28 and TRBJ2-2; D may match TRBD1 or TRBD2 (6 bases each). Germline-derived CDR1 and CDR2 are MDHEN and SYDVKM. This CDR3 region has 14 residues. Trimming took off 8 bases at V and 4 bases at J, with 14 bases between the two ends. For the CDR3, the DNA is TGTGCCAGCTCGAGGGGGGTCTCCACCGGGGAGCTGTTTTTT. Translation gives CASSRGVSTGELFF.

V usage is TRBV4-1 and J usage is TRBJ1-4; D gene ambiguous. Per germline, CDR1 MGHRA and CDR2 YSYEKL. The CDR3 consists of 13 residues. V was shortened by 1 base and J by 7 bases, with 7 bases between the two germline ends. The DNA for the CDR3 is TGCGCCAGCAGCCAAGTTGACGGTGAAAAACTGTTTTTT. This codes for CASSQVDGEKLFF.

The genes are TRBV5-4 and TRBJ1-1, with D possibly being TRBD1 (5 bases). Trimming took 4 bases from V and 2 from J, leaving 12 bases between them. This CDR3 region has 14 residues. In germline, CDR1 is SGHNT, CDR2 YYREEE (reference sequence). CDR3 DNA: TGTGCCAGCAGCCCGGGGGGGGTTAACACTGAAGCTTTCTTT. This gives the protein CASSPGGVNTEAFF.

The chain has TRBV6-4 and TRBJ1-3, with D possibly matching TRBD1 (5 bases). Trimming cost V 5 bases and J 4 bases, with 18 bases left between them. The CDR3 has 16 amino acids. Germline-derived CDR1 and CDR2 are MRHNA and SNTAGT. The DNA for the CDR3 is TGTGCCAGCAGTTTCTCTGGGGCGCTAGCCGGAAACACCATATATTTT. This translates into CASSFSGALAGNTIYF.

This rearrangement joins TRBV15 to TRBJ1-2, with a tentative D call TRBD1 (6 bases). Germline assignment: CDR1 LNHNV and CDR2 YYDKDF (reference sequence). Trimming left V 0 bases short and J 4 bases short, with 18 bases between. This CDR3 is 17 amino acids long. The CDR3 sequence is CATSRDRGTTFGYGYTF. The DNA of the CDR3 is TGTGCCACCAGCAGAGATAGGGGGACCACTTTCGGCTATGGCTACACCTTC.

This clone was seen a few times. The chain recombines TRBV10-3 with TRBJ2-5; TRBD1 agrees at 7 bases. The germline V gene encodes CDR1 ENHRY and CDR2 SYGVKD. V trimming: 0 bases; J trimming: 2 bases; junction bases outside the gene matches: 6. This CDR3 is 16 amino acids long. The CDR3 sequence is CAISESGDSIQETQYF. Written as DNA, the CDR3 is TGTGCCATCAGTGAGTCTGGGGACAGCATTCAAGAGACCCAGTACTTC.

The J gene is TRBJ1-2, the V gene TRBV9, with 8 nucleotides matching TRBD1. Germline CDR1 and CDR2: SGDLS and YYNGEE. CDR3 length: 15 amino acids. V lost 3 bases, J lost 4 bases, and 8 bases stayed unmatched. The CDR3 nucleotides read TGTGCCAGCAGCGAGGAGGACAGGGCGGGCTATGGCTACACCTTC. It specifies CASSEEDRAGYGYTF.

This sequence joins TRBV28 and TRBJ2-3; D remains unclear. Trimming removed 3 bases at V and 1 base at J, with 8 bases between. Germline CDR1 and CDR2: MDHEN and SYDVKM. This CDR3 region has 14 residues. The CDR3 DNA is TGTGCCAGCAGTTTCCCCGATGGCACAGATACGCAGTATTTT. The encoded protein is CASSFPDGTDTQYF.

The chain recombines TRBV5-6 with TRBJ2-7, with D possibly TRBD1 on 6 matching bases. Deletions cut 0 bases from V and 3 bases from J, with 7 bases between. The germline gives CDR1 SGHDT, CDR2 YYEEEE. There are 13 residues in the CDR3. The CDR3: CASSLDRVYEQYF. The DNA of the CDR3 is TGTGCCAGCAGCTTGGACAGGGTCTACGAGCAGTACTTC.